Reported below is one T cell receptor beta chain. Its antigen is not identified. Other DNA sequences in this sample translate to the same CDR3. Trimming left V 3 bases short and J 1 base short, with 11 bases between. The germline CDR1 and CDR2 sequences are KGHSH and LQKENI. The CDR3 has 15 residues. This sample is part of a study of shared clonotypes between healthy human individuals. Study-wide points: Sharing across a few donors was seen in 5% to 5.5% of naive CD4 clonotypes.

Assay execution took place at the deep level. Genomic DNA belonging to each subset was distributed in equal measure over several immunoSEQ plates. Data came from immunoSEQ multiplex PCR; TCRdb stores just in-frame clones and leaves some out. The sample records over a million clones, roughly 95% being singletons. The sequenced material came from naive CD4+ T cells sorted from blood. Stated subset: CD45RA+ positively selected. This receptor was obtained from a man aged 25 to 45 in good health. This rearrangement joins TRBV18 to TRBJ2-3; D may correspond to TRBD1 or TRBD2 (7 bases each). Written as DNA, the CDR3 is TGTGCCAGCTCACCTCAGGGGGGGGGCACAGATACGCAGTATTTT. Its protein product is CASSPQGGGTDTQYF.